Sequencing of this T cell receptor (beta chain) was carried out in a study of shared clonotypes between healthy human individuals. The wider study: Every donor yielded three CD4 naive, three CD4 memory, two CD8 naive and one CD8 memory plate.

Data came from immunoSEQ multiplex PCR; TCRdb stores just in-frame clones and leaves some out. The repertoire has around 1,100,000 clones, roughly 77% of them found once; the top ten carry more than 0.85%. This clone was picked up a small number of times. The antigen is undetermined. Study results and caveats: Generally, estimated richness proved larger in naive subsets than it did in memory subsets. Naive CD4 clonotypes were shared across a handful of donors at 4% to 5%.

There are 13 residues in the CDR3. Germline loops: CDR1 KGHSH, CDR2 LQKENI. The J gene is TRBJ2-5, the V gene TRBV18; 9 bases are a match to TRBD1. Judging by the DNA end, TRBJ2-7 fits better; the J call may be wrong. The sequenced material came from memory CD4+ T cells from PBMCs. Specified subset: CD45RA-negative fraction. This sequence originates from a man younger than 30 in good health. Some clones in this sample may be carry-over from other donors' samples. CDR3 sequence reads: CASSPGQGAEQYF. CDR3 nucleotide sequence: TGTGCCAGCTCACCGGGACAGGGTGCCGAGCAGTACTTC.